This entry features one T cell receptor (beta chain) sequence. The antigen is undetermined. The cells of the mixed lymphocyte reaction underwent an approximately six-day coculture at 37°C. The data derive from a study of siplizumab effects on memory and regulatory T cells. The table came from immunoSEQ multiplex PCR; TCRdb's copy has only in-frame clones and leaves some out. The repertoire includes roughly 13,000 clones, almost 50% of them detected once, and approximately 8.6% sits in the top ten. The ends were cut back, 2 bases at V and 6 bases at J, with 9 bases in the middle. In germline, CDR1 is GTSNPN, CDR2 SVGIG (reference sequence). The CDR3 spans 12 residues.

This sequence originates from a human donor in good health; the cells came from an allogeneic mixed lymphocyte reaction. Sequences were obtained from CFSE-low (dividing) CD4+ T cells sorted from an allogeneic mixed lymphocyte reaction. This chain uses TRBV30 with TRBJ2-3; D is uncertain. The CDR3 sequence: CAWSIMGDTQYF. The CDR3 nucleotides read TGTGCCTGGAGTATTATGGGTGATACGCAGTATTTT.